The TCR beta chain under discussion was sequenced for a study of siplizumab effects on memory and regulatory T cells (dated by TCRdb to about 2019). Concerning the study at large: The effect of the anti-CD2 antibody siplizumab on alloreactive T-cell subsets was examined in allogeneic mixed lymphocyte reactions constructed from human PBMCs.

Sorted unstimulated T cells and proliferating T cells recovered from mixed lymphocyte reactions underwent TCRbeta CDR3 sequencing. Fresh whole blood from fewer than 12 HLA-typed healthy donors was used to isolate PBMCs. Libraries were constructed by the immunoSEQ multiplex PCR assay. The deep sequencing platform assayed about 10^5 TCR templates per sample. Genomic DNA extracted from sorted T cells was used for TCRbeta CDR3 sequencing. The original methods were these. Clonal analysis of TCRbeta CDR3 data was done in the R programming language. Alloreactive CD4+ and CD8+ clones were identified by comparing unstimulated samples to CFSE-low samples taken after the reaction. By matching sequences to the repertoires of sorted unstimulated Treg and non-Treg cells, each alloreactive CD4+ clone was assigned a regulatory or non-regulatory origin. TCRdb re-hosts the immuneACCESS table, in-frame sequences only. Its copies lack some clones; in the studies checked, an unresolved V gene accounts for under half of them, and the cause for the rest is not known. The DNA was the basis for D and trimming; V, J and clone size are from that table. The sample records 90,000 to 110,000 clones, 93% of which are singletons. The ten biggest clones cover less than 0.35% of the sample.

Inclusive of the bounding cysteine and phenylalanine, the CDR3 is 15 residues long. Only the CDR3 region is kept as DNA, spanning 45 bases read in frame from base 1. Cut back by 0 bases and 7 bases, the V and J ends lie 16 bases apart. The germline V gene specifies MNHEY as CDR1 and SVGAGI as CDR2. Comment on this clone: The antigen it binds to is not known. No clone much larger than this one lies a single base away; base qualities are absent.

Beyond this particular receptor, the publication reports: For roughly 75-96% of proliferating CD4+ or CD8+ clones, no naive or memory phenotype could be assigned. Whether proliferating Tregs from siplizumab cultures were suppressive was not functionally confirmed. Unstimulated naive T cells appeared to be more diverse than memory T cells, and naive cells seemed to make a substantial contribution to the alloresponse. Among mappable alloreactive CD4+ clones, the Treg-derived fraction averaged approximately 72% with siplizumab versus roughly 25% in control reactions. Siplizumab significantly lowered the cumulative frequency of alloreactive sequences that could be traced to unstimulated CD4+ memory T cells. Because sequences at frequencies below about 10^-5 were poorly captured, only a minor fraction of alloreactive clones could be mapped back to unstimulated subsets.

The source material was CD4+ T cells sorted from blood. The TCR originated in a human donor in good health. The chain is assembled from TRBV6-5 and TRBJ2-7; the D gene remains uncertain. The CDR3 has the sequence CASSYSVTRLGEQYF. The sequenced DNA: TGTGCCAGCAGTTACTCAGTCACCAGACTGGGGGAGCAGTACTTC.